A single sample is the source of the 29 T cell receptor beta chains below, sequenced in a study of blood T cell repertoires in COVID-19. Assay used: immunoSEQ multiplex PCR; TCRdb lists only in-frame clones, some missing. The profile shows roughly 12,000 clones, around 72% of them singletons. The sample comprised peripheral blood. Every receptor here comes from a human donor in a cohort sampled during active COVID-19.

This clone was found once. This sequence joins TRBV5-5 and TRBJ2-1, with D perhaps TRBD2 (5 bases). CDR3 length: 14 residues. CDR1 SGHKS and CDR2 YYEKEE come from the germline V gene (reference sequence). The ends were cut back, 0 bases at V and 8 bases at J, with 12 bases in the middle. As DNA, the CDR3 is TGTGCCAGCAGCTTGGGGTTAGCGACCGATGAGCAGTTCTTC. Residues: CASSLGLATDEQFF.

The rearrangement links TRBV11-2 to TRBJ2-7; D remains unclear. Germline V CDR1 and CDR2: SGHAT, FQNNGV. The CDR3 length is 11 residues. V lost 2 bases and J lost 5, with 4 bases in between. The CDR3 spells CASSLLHEQYF. The CDR3 DNA sequence: TGTGCCAGCAGCTTACTCCACGAGCAGTACTTC.

This sequence joins TRBV7-6 and TRBJ2-5; the D gene is possibly TRBD1 (6 bases). There are 14 residues in the CDR3. Germline V gene lookup returns CDR1 SGHVS and CDR2 FNYEAQ. Trimming left V 1 base short and J 5 bases short, with 11 bases between. The CDR3 DNA follows: TGTGCCAGCAGCTTAGAGGCAGGGGTGGAGACCCAGTACTTC. Protein sequence: CASSLEAGVETQYF.

The V and J genes are TRBV28 and TRBJ2-7, with 7 bases aligning to TRBD2. The trim removed 2 bases at V and 2 bases at J, leaving 9 bases unmatched. The CDR3 has 16 residues. CDR1 is MDHEN, CDR2 SYDVKM, per germline. CDR3 sequence reads: CASSLPQRGVPYEQYF. CDR3 DNA: TGTGCCAGCAGTTTACCCCAACGGGGGGTCCCCTACGAGCAGTACTTC.

This rearrangement joins TRBV6-5 to TRBJ2-3; 9 positions match TRBD1. The V gene end was trimmed by 7 bases and the J gene end by 3 bases; junction bases not matched to a gene: 2. CDR1 and CDR2 from the germline V gene are MNHEY and SVGAGI. The CDR3 sequence is 13 residues long. The CDR3 loop reads CASTGQGTDTQYF. CDR3 coding DNA: TGTGCCAGCACCGGACAGGGGACAGATACGCAGTATTTT.

V and J are TRBV19 and TRBJ1-4; tentatively, D is TRBD1 (5 bases). V lost 4 bases to trimming and J lost 3 bases, with 12 bases between them. Germline CDR1 and CDR2: LNHDA and SQIVND (reference sequence). There are 15 residues in the CDR3. The CDR3 is CASSTVRGANEKLFF. The CDR3 DNA is TGTGCCAGTAGTACCGTCCGGGGGGCTAATGAAAAACTGTTTTTT.

The chain joins TRBV5-1 to TRBJ2-1; TRBD1 aligns across 9 bases. The CDR3 is 14 amino acids. J was trimmed by 5 bases and V by 3 bases; bases with no gene match: 3. From germline, CDR1 is SGHRS and CDR2 YFSETQ. DNA for the CDR3: TGCGCCAGCAGCTGGGGGACAGGGCACAATGAGCAGTTCTTC. It yields the protein CASSWGTGHNEQFF.

V usage is TRBV29-1 and J usage is TRBJ2-4; 7 bases agree with TRBD1. CDR3 length: 13 residues. V gave up 6 bases and J gave up 6 bases; unmatched junction bases: 8. Germline-derived CDR1 and CDR2 are SQVTM and ANQGSEA. The CDR3 DNA reads as TGCAGCGTCGCCCCGACAGGGTCAAACATTCAGTACTTC. It is translated as CSVAPTGSNIQYF.

The chain combines TRBV18 with TRBJ2-6; 14 bases agree with TRBD2. Per the germline V gene, CDR1 is KGHSH and CDR2 is LQKENI. V gave up 3 bases and J gave up 1 base; unmatched junction bases: 2. This CDR3 has 18 amino acids. CDR3 bases: TGTGCCAGCTCACCGGGACTAGCGGGAGTTTCTGGGGCCAACGTCCTGACTTTC. This gives the protein CASSPGLAGVSGANVLTF.

The J gene is TRBJ2-7, the V gene TRBV27; the D call may be TRBD1 or TRBD2 (9 bases each). Germline V CDR1 and CDR2: MNHEY, SMNVEV (reference sequence). Trimming removed 2 bases from V and 2 bases from J, with 19 bases in between. This CDR3 has 17 amino acids. In DNA form, the CDR3 reads TGTGCCAGCAGTTTAACAGGGGGCTTAGCGGGAGCCTACGAGCAGTACTTC. It specifies CASSLTGGLAGAYEQYF.

This clone was observed a few times. The V gene is TRBV20-1, the J gene TRBJ1-1; D is possibly TRBD1 (6 bases). Germline V gene sequence: CDR1 DFQATT, CDR2 SNEGSKA (reference sequence). Trimming removed 6 bases at V and 2 bases at J, with 7 bases between. The CDR3 covers 11 residues. The CDR3 sequence: CSAGGNTEAFF. The CDR3 nucleotides read TGCAGTGCAGGGGGAAACACTGAAGCTTTCTTT.

The genes are TRBV19 and TRBJ2-3, with D perhaps matching TRBD1 (5 bases). Germline V gene lookup returns CDR1 LNHDA and CDR2 SQIVND (reference sequence). V was clipped by 6 bases and J by 2 bases, with 12 bases between them. CDR3 length: 14 residues. CDR3 nucleotide sequence: TGTGCCAGTAGGCCCGGACACTTCACAGATACGCAGTATTTT. It specifies CASRPGHFTDTQYF.

This chain joins TRBV19 and TRBJ1-5; D remains unclear. CDR1 and CDR2 from the germline V gene are LNHDA and SQIVND (reference sequence). V was clipped by 0 bases and J by 2 bases, with 11 bases between them. This CDR3 spans 16 amino acids. The CDR3 DNA follows: TGTGCCAGTAGTATAGAAACTGCCGTCGGCAATCAGCCCCAGCATTTT. As protein: CASSIETAVGNQPQHF.

This chain links TRBV14 with TRBJ2-5; D is unresolved. Between the trimmed V and J ends, which lost 3 bases and 7 bases, there was a span of 9 bases. CDR3 length equals 12 residues. CDR1 SGHDN and CDR2 FVKESK come from the germline V gene. CDR3 bases: TGTGCCAGCAGCCAGAAGAGAATGACCCAGTACTTC. Translation: CASSQKRMTQYF. The entire variable domain, with the rest obtained from reference TRBV14 and TRBJ2-5, is as follows: EAGVTQFPSHSVIEKGQTVTLRCDPISGHDNLYWYRRVMGKEIKFLLHFVKESKQDESGMPNNRFLAERTGGTYSTLKVQPAELEDSGVYFCASSQKRMTQYFGPGTRLLVL.

The count of this clone is one. The V call is TRBV19, the J call TRBJ1-2; tentatively, D is TRBD1 (5 bases). The V gene lost 5 bases and the J gene lost 5 bases, with 9 bases spanning the gap. This CDR3 spans 12 amino acids. The V gene's germline CDR1 is LNHDA and CDR2 SQIVND (reference sequence). The CDR3 reads CASSAGKYGYTF. The CDR3 DNA reads TGTGCCAGTAGTGCAGGGAAATATGGCTACACCTTC.

The chain links TRBV27 to TRBJ1-5; 9 nucleotides agree with TRBD1. Germline values: CDR1 MNHEY, CDR2 SMNVEV (reference sequence). The CDR3 sequence is 14 residues long. Trimming removed 4 bases from V and 6 bases from J; junction bases left unmatched: 4. The CDR3 spells CASSSQGARQPQHF. The CDR3, as DNA: TGTGCCAGCAGTTCACAGGGGGCGCGTCAGCCCCAGCATTTT.

This sequence joins TRBV6-5 and TRBJ2-7; 9 bases line up with TRBD1. The V segment lost 1 base and the J segment 2 bases; nucleotides outside the gene matches: 0. Germline V CDR1 and CDR2: MNHEY, SVGAGI. The CDR3 covers 14 residues. The CDR3 spells CASSYWDRAYEQYF. For the CDR3, the DNA is TGTGCCAGCAGTTACTGGGACAGGGCCTACGAGCAGTACTTC.

The V call is TRBV19, the J call TRBJ2-3; the match to TRBD2 covers 7 bases. Trimming took 3 bases from V and 2 from J; bases not matched to a gene: 5. This CDR3 spans 15 amino acids. Germline CDR1 is LNHDA and CDR2 is SQIVND (reference sequence). CDR3 region: CASSMRLADTDTQYF. The CDR3 nucleotides read TGTGCCAGTAGTATGAGGCTAGCGGACACAGATACGCAGTATTTT.

This chain connects TRBV2 to TRBJ2-7; 11 nucleotides align to TRBD2. Germline loops: CDR1 SNHLY, CDR2 FYNNEI. V shed 5 bases and J 7 bases; nucleotides not matched to a gene: 10. The CDR3 spans 15 residues. DNA for the CDR3: TGTGCCAGCAGTTTCGGAACTAGCGGGAGTAGGGAGCAGTACTTC. Translated, it gives CASSFGTSGSREQYF.

The chain carries TRBV9 and TRBJ2-7; no firm D call. CDR3 size: 14 residues. Germline lookup yields CDR1 SGDLS and CDR2 YYNGEE. V lost 0 bases and J lost 0, with 7 bases in between. The CDR3 coding sequence is TGTGCCAGCAGCGTAGGCGGATCCTCCTACGAGCAGTACTTC. This gives the protein CASSVGGSSYEQYF.

This clone was detected only a few times. The rearrangement joins TRBV28 to TRBJ2-1; the match to TRBD2 covers 7 bases. The trim removed 3 bases at V and 3 bases at J, leaving 2 bases unmatched. The CDR3 is 14 amino acids. Germline CDR1 MDHEN, CDR2 SYDVKM. DNA of the CDR3: TGTGCCAGCAGTTTGAGCGGGGTCTACAATGAGCAGTTCTTC. Amino acid sequence: CASSLSGVYNEQFF.

The chain recombines TRBV27 with TRBJ2-3, with TRBD1 as a possible D gene (6 bases). This CDR3 region has 13 residues. The V gene lost 6 bases and the J gene lost 3 bases, with 10 bases spanning the gap. Germline V gene lookup returns CDR1 MNHEY and CDR2 SMNVEV (reference sequence). DNA for the CDR3: TGTGCCAGCAGCGGTCAGGGGACAGATACGCAGTATTTT. Protein sequence: CASSGQGTDTQYF.

The gene calls are TRBV28 and TRBJ2-1; TRBD1 agrees at 9 bases. The V gene end was trimmed by 6 bases and the J gene end by 9 bases; junction bases not matched to a gene: 6. CDR3 length equals 13 residues. Germline values: CDR1 MDHEN, CDR2 SYDVKM. CDR3 nucleotides: TGTGCCAGCAGATCCGGGACAGGGTTTGAGCAGTTCTTC. This codes for CASRSGTGFEQFF. Variable domain in full (rest from reference TRBV28 and TRBJ2-1): DVKVTQSSRYLVKRTGEKVFLECVQDMDHENMFWYRQDPGLGLRLIYFSYDVKMKEKGDIPEGYSVSREKKERFSLILESASTNQTSMYLCASRSGTGFEQFFGPGTRLTVL.

The chain combines TRBV2 with TRBJ2-3, with 10 bases lining up with TRBD1. Germline loops: CDR1 SNHLY, CDR2 FYNNEI. The trim removed 6 bases at V and 6 bases at J, leaving 6 bases unmatched. The length of the CDR3 is 14 residues. This chain's CDR3 is CASSRDRGFDTQYF. The CDR3 DNA reads as TGTGCCAGCAGCCGGGACAGGGGTTTCGATACGCAGTATTTT.

J is TRBJ2-3 and V is TRBV4-1; TRBD2 matches at 10 bases. V shed 0 bases, J shed 8 bases, and the junction held 8 bases outside the gene matches. Germline CDR1 and CDR2: MGHRA and YSYEKL. The CDR3 spans 16 residues. The CDR3 loop reads CASSQEASGSYGTQYF. The CDR3 DNA is TGCGCCAGCAGCCAAGAGGCTAGCGGGAGTTATGGTACGCAGTATTTT.

This clone was picked up a small number of times. The chain joins TRBV3-1 (or the pseudogene TRBV3-2) to TRBJ2-2; a possible D gene is TRBD1 (5 bases). This CDR3 region has 16 residues. V lost 4 bases to trimming and J lost 1 base, with 13 bases between them. The germline V gene encodes CDR1 LGHDT and CDR2 YNNKEL (reference sequence). The CDR3 DNA follows: TGTGCCAGCAGCCGGTTGGGAAGGGGGAACACCGGGGAGCTGTTTTTT. This codes for CASSRLGRGNTGELFF.

The chain has TRBV7-2 and TRBJ1-3; no firm D call. Germline loops: CDR1 SGHTA, CDR2 FQGNSA. This CDR3 is built from 16 residues. Trimming left V 5 bases short and J 4 bases short, with 18 bases between. CDR3 residues: CASSLLWSSVGNTIYF. The CDR3 DNA sequence: TGTGCCAGCAGCCTCCTCTGGTCGTCGGTGGGAAACACCATATATTTT.

The chain carries TRBV3-1 (or the pseudogene TRBV3-2) and TRBJ1-1, with 10 bases lining up with TRBD1. Germline loops: CDR1 LGHDT, CDR2 YNNKEL (reference sequence). After removal of 4 bases from V and 4 bases from J, the junction contained 6 bases not matched to a gene. The CDR3 extends over 15 amino acids. This CDR3 reads CASSLYRTGGTEAFF. The CDR3, as DNA: TGTGCCAGCAGCCTTTACCGGACAGGGGGCACTGAAGCTTTCTTT.

This chain joins TRBV19 and TRBJ2-2; 7 bases fit TRBD2. Germline V CDR1 and CDR2: LNHDA, SQIVND (reference sequence). J was trimmed by 3 bases and V by 3 bases; bases with no gene match: 7. This CDR3 is 16 amino acids long. The chain's CDR3 is CASSIWTRSDTGELFF. In nucleotides, the CDR3 is TGTGCCAGTAGTATCTGGACTAGGTCTGACACCGGGGAGCTGTTTTTT.